Below are 20 T cell receptor beta chains sequenced from a single sample in a study of identical twins. TCRdb re-called the 5' RACE reads through MiXCR, storing one row per CDR3 protein. The sample comprises hundreds of thousands of distinct CDR3 sequences, less than 7% of which are singletons, and about 1.8% rests with the top ten. The material sequenced was naive T cells sorted from blood. These TCRs come from a man younger than 35 in good health.

This clonotype was observed a handful of times. The CDR3 protein is CASSFLPGEQETQYF. The CDR3 DNA reads TGTGCCAGCAGTTTCTTACCCGGCGAACAAGAGACCCAGTACTTC. The V call is TRBV27, the J call TRBJ2-5; D remains ambiguous. Trimming cost V 3 bases and J 2 bases, with 13 bases left between them. The germline CDR1 and CDR2 sequences are MNHEY and SMNVEV (reference sequence). The CDR3 is made up of 15 amino acids.

The sample holds many counts of this clonotype. This chain connects TRBV11-2 to TRBJ2-7; no firm D call. The CDR3 sequence is 14 residues long. V dropped 2 bases and J dropped 2 bases, with 10 bases sitting between them. CDR1 is SGHAT, CDR2 FQNNGV, per germline. For the CDR3, the DNA is TGTGCCAGCAGCTTAACGCAACCAGCCTACGAGCAGTACTTC. This sequence encodes CASSLTQPAYEQYF.

This clonotype showed up many times. This chain connects TRBV28 to TRBJ1-4; D is ambiguous. The CDR3 is made up of 11 amino acids. Germline V gene sequence: CDR1 MDHEN, CDR2 SYDVKM. The germline V and J ends were trimmed by 3 bases and 15 bases, with 11 bases remaining between them. CDR3 in DNA: TGTGCCAGCAGTTTCGCGCTGGGGTTGTTTTTT. Translated: CASSFALGLFF. Combining the CDR3 with reference TRBV28 and TRBJ1-4 gives the whole variable domain DVKVTQSSRYLVKRTGEKVFLECVQDMDHENMFWYRQDPGLGLRLIYFSYDVKMKEKGDIPEGYSVSREKKERFSLILESASTNQTSMYLCASSFALGLFFGSGTQLSVL.

This clonotype was observed at least ten times. The chain recombines TRBV6-5 with TRBJ1-3; D remains ambiguous. V was pared by 0 bases and J by 4 bases, with 7 bases between. The CDR3 extends over 14 amino acids. The germline V gene encodes CDR1 MNHEY and CDR2 SVGAGI. The CDR3: CASSYSGFGNTIYF. CDR3 in DNA: TGTGCCAGCAGTTACTCGGGCTTCGGAAACACCATATATTTT.

This clonotype was seen repeatedly, ten times or more. This chain links TRBV9 with TRBJ2-1, with 7 bases aligning to TRBD1. Germline CDR1 and CDR2: SGDLS and YYNGEE. V was clipped by 3 bases and J by 7 bases; unmatched bases: 10. The length of the CDR3 is 15 residues. For the CDR3, the DNA is TGTGCCAGCAGCGCCGCCGGACAGGCCGGAAATGAGCAGTTCTTC. It is translated as CASSAAGQAGNEQFF.

V usage is TRBV5-6 and J usage is TRBJ1-4; D uncertain. CDR1 is SGHDT and CDR2 is YYEEEE in the germline V gene. The CDR3 spans 13 residues. V was clipped by 2 bases and J by 7 bases, with 9 bases between them. CDR3 in amino acids: CASSFIQSEKLFF. The CDR3 bases are TGTGCCAGCAGCTTTATTCAATCTGAAAAACTGTTTTTT. The whole variable domain, filled in from reference TRBV5-6 and TRBJ1-4, reads DAGVTQSPTHLIKTRGQQVTLRCSPKSGHDTVSWYQQALGQGPQFIFQYYEEEERQRGNFPDRFSGHQFPNYSSELNVNALLLGDSALYLCASSFIQSEKLFFGSGTQLSVL.

This clonotype was detected many times. The chain recombines TRBV7-9 with TRBJ2-2; 9 bases align to TRBD2. V trimming: 5 bases; J trimming: 2 bases; junction bases outside the gene matches: 6. The CDR3 consists of 16 residues. The germline CDR1 and CDR2 sequences are SEHNR and FQNEAQ (reference sequence). CDR3 in amino acids: CASSQTSGTNTGELFF. Here the CDR3 DNA reads TGTGCCAGCAGCCAGACTAGCGGAACAAACACCGGGGAGCTGTTTTTT.

This clonotype was seen ten or more times. The chain couples TRBV10-3 to TRBJ2-1, with 7 nucleotides matching TRBD2. CDR3 length: 16 residues. J gave up 6 bases and V 3 bases, and 11 bases lay outside the gene matches. The V gene's germline CDR1 is ENHRY and CDR2 SYGVKD. Here the CDR3 reads CAISDRVGTTGNEQFF. CDR3 nucleotide sequence: TGTGCCATCAGTGATCGTGTCGGGACTACCGGCAATGAGCAGTTCTTC.

This clonotype was seen many times. The V and J genes are TRBV6-2 or TRBV6-3 and TRBJ1-5; no clear D gene. Trimming removed 11 bases from V and 10 bases from J, with 21 bases in between. Per the germline V gene, CDR1 is MNHEY and CDR2 is SVGEGT. The CDR3 consists of 13 residues. The CDR3, as DNA: TGTGCCGGCCGGACGGACGCGAAGGAACCCCAGCATTTT. Translated: CAGRTDAKEPQHF.

The table lists this clonotype with a few counts. V and J are TRBV4-3 and TRBJ2-7; D gene uncertain. This CDR3 is built from 8 residues. Germline V gene sequence: CDR1 LGHNA, CDR2 YSLEER. The CDR3 DNA follows: TGCGCCAGCAGCCGTCGTCTCGTC. Its protein is CASSRRLV.

The rearrangement joins TRBV4-3 to TRBJ2-1; 8 bases map to TRBD2. Germline CDR1 is LGHNA and CDR2 is YSLEER. V lost 0 bases to trimming and J lost 9 bases; unmatched junction nucleotides: 7. The CDR3 length is 15 residues. CDR3 sequence: CASSQDGTRGGEQFF. The CDR3 DNA sequence: TGCGCCAGCAGCCAAGATGGGACTAGAGGGGGTGAGCAGTTCTTC.

This clonotype was counted between two and nine times. This chain uses TRBV4-2 with TRBJ2-2; 11 bases are a match to TRBD2. J gave up 1 base and V 2 bases, and 3 bases lay outside the gene matches. The CDR3 is made up of 17 amino acids. Germline V gene lookup returns CDR1 LGHNA and CDR2 YNFKEQ. CDR3 sequence (DNA): TGTGCCAGCAGCCAATCAGGGACTAGCGGGAACACCGGGGAGCTGTTTTTT. This codes for CASSQSGTSGNTGELFF.

This clonotype came up a few times. This rearrangement joins TRBV7-9 to TRBJ1-2; TRBD1 is a possible D gene (5 bases). The CDR3 loop spans 16 amino acids. Trimming removed 1 base from V and 6 bases from J, with 18 bases in between. In germline, CDR1 is SEHNR, CDR2 FQNEAQ (reference sequence). The CDR3 sequence: CASSLDPTGRGDGYTF. CDR3 DNA sequence: TGTGCCAGCAGCTTAGATCCCACCGGGAGGGGAGATGGCTACACCTTC.

This clonotype was counted a single time. The CDR3 carries no conserved terminal phenylalanine or tryptophan, so it likely arises from a read error. This chain joins TRBV28 and TRBJ2-2; 8 bases match TRBD1. The V and J ends lost 6 bases and 8 bases, in that order; junction bases with no gene match: 11. CDR1 and CDR2 from the germline V gene are MDHEN and SYDVKM. The CDR3 runs 15 residues. The chain's CDR3 is CASSLRAGGLGELFS. For the CDR3, the DNA is TGTGCCAGCAGCCTCAGGGCAGGGGGCTTGGGGGAGCTGTTTTCT.

This clonotype was recorded at least ten times. This rearrangement joins TRBV4-3 to TRBJ2-2; 12 nucleotides match TRBD2. The CDR3 runs to 18 residues. Germline CDR1 is LGHNA and CDR2 is YSLEER. J lost 4 bases, V lost 2 bases, and 8 bases had no gene match. CDR3 residues: CASSQRLAGGPGTGELFF. The CDR3 DNA reads TGCGCCAGCAGCCAACGGCTAGCGGGAGGGCCGGGCACCGGGGAGCTGTTTTTT.

This clonotype was counted ten times or more. The CDR3 region has the DNA TGTGCCAGCAGCCGGGACAGCTTCTACGAGCAGTACGTC. This encodes CASSRDSFYEQYV. This chain uses TRBV12-3 or TRBV12-4 with TRBJ2-7, with 7 bases identical to TRBD1. The CDR3 is 13 amino acids. The ends lost 6 bases at V and 3 bases at J; junction bases unmatched: 5.

CDR3 in DNA: TGCGCCAGCAGCTTGGAGACTAGCGGGAGCAGTCCGTTCTTC. This translates into CASSLETSGSSPFF. The chain carries TRBV5-1 and TRBJ2-1; 12 bases align to TRBD2. Trimming cost V 0 bases and J 15 bases; bases outside gene matches: 7. The CDR3 has 14 residues. The germline V gene encodes CDR1 SGHRS and CDR2 YFSETQ.

This clonotype was seen a handful of times. V is TRBV10-3 and J is TRBJ2-1; the match to TRBD1 covers 9 bases. The CDR3 runs 13 residues. CDR1 ENHRY and CDR2 SYGVKD come from the germline V gene. V lost 6 bases, J lost 9 bases, and 6 bases stayed unmatched. DNA for the CDR3: TGTGCCATCAGCGGGACAGGGTCCCCTGAGCAGTTCTTC. Residues: CAISGTGSPEQFF.

This clonotype was detected a few times. The chain uses TRBV19 and TRBJ2-2; possibly TRBD2 for D (5 bases). The ends were cut back, 8 bases at V and 2 bases at J, with 15 bases in the middle. The CDR3 consists of 15 residues. Germline V lookup: CDR1 LNHDA, CDR2 SQIVND (reference sequence). CDR3: CASGASPLNTGELFF. In DNA, the CDR3 is TGTGCCAGTGGAGCTAGCCCATTAAACACCGGGGAGCTGTTTTTT. Filled out from reference TRBV19 and TRBJ2-2, the complete variable domain reads DGGITQSPKYLFRKEGQNVTLSCEQNLNHDAMYWYRQDPGQGLRLIYYSQIVNDFQKGDIAEGYSVSREKKESFPLTVTSAQKNPTAFYLCASGASPLNTGELFFGEGSRLTVL.

In its sample, this clonotype was seen many times. This sequence joins TRBV6-4 and TRBJ2-3; 7 nucleotides match TRBD2. Trimming at V came to 0 bases and at J to 0 bases, leaving 6 bases not matched to a gene. Germline V gene data show CDR1 as MRHNA and CDR2 as SNTAGT. The CDR3 has 17 amino acids. The CDR3 is CASSDSKKRGSTDTQYF. CDR3 nucleotide sequence: TGTGCCAGCAGTGACTCGAAAAAGCGGGGCAGCACAGATACGCAGTATTTT.